The 31 T cell receptor beta chains below were found in one sample sequenced in a study of neoadjuvant nivolumab and ipilimumab in lung cancer. Only in-frame clones appear in the TCRdb table, and some are missing; sequencing was by immunoSEQ multiplex PCR. The table shows more than 40,000 clones, with about 89% occurring only once. The sample consisted of blood, taken before neoadjuvant nivolumab, alone or with ipilimumab. The receptors stem from an adult with non-small cell lung cancer. Some clones in this sample may be carry-over from other donors' samples.

The chain combines TRBV4-3 with TRBJ1-2; D is uncertain. This CDR3 is built from 15 residues. Trimming cost V 0 bases and J 4 bases, with 12 bases left between them. Germline loops: CDR1 LGHNA, CDR2 YSLEER. As DNA, the CDR3 is TGCGCCAGCAGCCAAGATTCCGCCAGGACCTATGGCTACACCTTC. This gives the protein CASSQDSARTYGYTF.

This chain connects TRBV6-5 to TRBJ1-1, with D possibly TRBD1 on 6 matching bases. Germline V gene data show CDR1 as MNHEY and CDR2 as SVGAGI. This CDR3 contains 13 residues. The V end was cut by 4 bases, the J end by 4 bases, with 10 bases between. CDR3 coding DNA: TGTGCCAGCAGTTTCCAGGGGAGCACTGAAGCTTTCTTT. Translated: CASSFQGSTEAFF.

J is TRBJ2-3 and V is TRBV30; D uncertain. With 3 bases removed from V and 5 bases from J, the gap between germline ends came to 9 bases. CDR3 length: 12 residues. CDR1 and CDR2 from the germline V gene are GTSNPN and SVGIG (reference sequence). This chain's CDR3 is CAWRGDQDTQYF. The CDR3, as DNA: TGTGCCTGGAGAGGTGACCAAGATACGCAGTATTTT.

This chain links TRBV19 with TRBJ2-7, with 8 bases matching TRBD1. Germline loops: CDR1 LNHDA, CDR2 SQIVND (reference sequence). CDR3 length: 16 residues. J gave up 1 base and V 2 bases, and 7 bases lay outside the gene matches. The CDR3 reads CASSIRARTGSYEQYF. The CDR3 coding sequence is TGTGCCAGTAGTATACGAGCACGGACAGGGTCCTACGAGCAGTACTTC.

This sequence joins TRBV7-2 and TRBJ2-6; D not certain. The CDR3 spans 14 residues. Germline assignment: CDR1 SGHTA and CDR2 FQGNSA. Trimming took 2 bases from V and 4 from J, leaving 6 bases between them. In DNA, the CDR3 is TGTGCCAGCAGCTTACGCCGAGGGGCCAACGTCCTGACTTTC. Amino acid sequence: CASSLRRGANVLTF.

This clone was detected only once. This chain connects TRBV7-6 to TRBJ2-1; D uncertain. V shed 1 base and J shed 8 bases, with 12 bases lying between them. The CDR3 consists of 14 residues. Germline lookup yields CDR1 SGHVS and CDR2 FNYEAQ. CDR3 region: CASSLVGLGDEQFF. CDR3 coding DNA: TGTGCCAGCAGCTTAGTGGGCCTGGGCGATGAGCAGTTCTTC.

CDR3 DNA sequence: TGTGCCAGCAGCGGGGGGAACCAAGAGACCCAGTACTTC. Translation: CASSGGNQETQYF. The rearrangement links TRBV9 to TRBJ2-5; D may correspond to TRBD1 or TRBD2 (5 bases each). The V end was cut by 3 bases, the J end by 0 bases, with 6 bases between. CDR1 and CDR2 from the germline V gene are SGDLS and YYNGEE. The CDR3 has 13 residues.

The chain recombines TRBV7-9 with TRBJ2-3; no clear D gene. The CDR3 loop spans 13 amino acids. Trimming stripped 7 bases from V and 6 bases from J, with 14 bases between. Germline V lookup: CDR1 SEHNR, CDR2 FQNEAQ (reference sequence). In DNA, the CDR3 is TGTGCCAGCACCCCTTTGAGTGCCGATACGCAGTATTTT. This sequence encodes CASTPLSADTQYF. Using reference TRBV7-9 and TRBJ2-3 for the parts outside the CDR3, the full variable domain is DTGVSQNPRHKITKRGQNVTFRCDPISEHNRLYWYRQTLGQGPEFLTYFQNEAQLEKSRLLSDRFSAERPKGSFSTLEIQRTEQGDSAMYLCASTPLSADTQYFGPGTRLTVL.

This clone was seen only once. The chain carries TRBV27 and TRBJ2-3; TRBD2 aligns across 8 bases. The V and J ends lost 5 bases and 5 bases, in that order; junction bases with no gene match: 12. Germline V lookup: CDR1 MNHEY, CDR2 SMNVEV (reference sequence). The CDR3 is made up of 16 amino acids. The chain's CDR3 is CASSPSTGGSQDTQYF. The CDR3, as DNA: TGTGCCAGCAGTCCCTCCACGGGGGGGAGTCAAGATACGCAGTATTTT.

The V call is TRBV30, the J call TRBJ2-3, with TRBD1 matching 8 bases. The CDR3 is 13 residues long. J was trimmed by 7 bases and V by 5 bases; bases with no gene match: 8. Germline CDR1 and CDR2: GTSNPN and SVGIG (reference sequence). The CDR3 loop reads CAWGRGPGNTQYF. CDR3 coding DNA: TGTGCCTGGGGCAGGGGGCCAGGGAATACGCAGTATTTT.

V is TRBV9 and J is TRBJ1-5; TRBD1 agrees at 8 bases. Trimming cost V 9 bases and J 4 bases; bases outside gene matches: 9. The germline V gene encodes CDR1 SGDLS and CDR2 YYNGEE. The CDR3 is made up of 14 amino acids. Here the CDR3 DNA reads TGTGCCACCTTACCGGACAGGGAAAATCAGCCCCAGCATTTT. Translating it yields CATLPDRENQPQHF.

The chain is built from TRBV11-2 and TRBJ2-7; no clear D. Trimming cost V 2 bases and J 6 bases, with 8 bases left between them. Germline CDR1 and CDR2: SGHAT and FQNNGV. The CDR3 loop spans 12 amino acids. The CDR3 spells CASSLSGSEQYF. As DNA, the CDR3 is TGTGCCAGCAGCTTATCAGGATCCGAGCAGTACTTC.

V and J are TRBV7-3 and TRBJ2-6; D remains unclear. V dropped 5 bases and J dropped 2 bases, with 1 base sitting between them. Per the germline V gene, CDR1 is SGHTA and CDR2 is FQGTGA. This CDR3 has 12 residues. The CDR3 reads CASSPGANVLTF. The CDR3 DNA is TGTGCCAGCAGCCCTGGGGCCAACGTCCTGACTTTC.

This chain links TRBV7-2 with TRBJ2-3; possibly TRBD1 or TRBD2 for D (5 bases each). V lost 8 bases to trimming and J lost 5 bases, with 20 bases between them. The CDR3 has 15 amino acids. The V gene's germline CDR1 is SGHTA and CDR2 FQGNSA. CDR3 bases: TGTGCCAGCTGGGAACCGGGACGAAGAAGAGATACGCAGTATTTT. Encoded protein: CASWEPGRRRDTQYF.

The J gene is TRBJ2-3, the V gene TRBV6-5, with unresolved D. Trimming removed 0 bases from V and 7 bases from J, with 14 bases in between. Germline V gene sequence: CDR1 MNHEY, CDR2 SVGAGI. The CDR3 is 15 residues long. CDR3 sequence: CASSYSYDSQNTQYF. The CDR3 DNA follows: TGTGCCAGCAGTTACTCTTATGATAGTCAAAATACGCAGTATTTT.

The J gene is TRBJ2-5, the V gene TRBV15; 13 positions match TRBD2. Per the germline V gene, CDR1 is LNHNV and CDR2 is YYDKDF (reference sequence). This CDR3 has 17 amino acids. J was trimmed by 5 bases and V by 3 bases; bases with no gene match: 9. CDR3 sequence reads: CATSSRKTSGRRETQYF. The CDR3 nucleotides are TGTGCCACCAGCAGTAGAAAGACTAGCGGGAGGCGGGAGACCCAGTACTTC.

The V gene is TRBV5-4, the J gene TRBJ2-7; D not certain. Germline loops: CDR1 SGHNT, CDR2 YYREEE (reference sequence). There are 14 residues in the CDR3. V lost 0 bases, J lost 7 bases, and 14 bases lay in between. CDR3 protein: CASSLGVDPLEQYF. The CDR3 nucleotides are TGTGCCAGCAGCTTGGGAGTGGATCCCTTGGAGCAGTACTTC.

The chain carries TRBV5-8 and TRBJ2-4; tentative D call: TRBD1 (5 bases). Trimming removed 0 bases from V and 6 bases from J, with 13 bases in between. CDR1 is SGHTS and CDR2 is YDEGEE in the germline V gene. This CDR3 region has 15 residues. The CDR3 region is CASSLDQGIGNIQYF. In DNA form, the CDR3 reads TGTGCCAGCAGCTTGGATCAGGGTATAGGAAACATTCAGTACTTC.

The genes are TRBV5-1 and TRBJ1-1; TRBD1 aligns across 9 bases. Germline CDR1 SGHRS, CDR2 YFSETQ. The CDR3 has 19 residues. Unmatched junction bases numbered 19, after V lost 3 bases and J lost 4 bases. In DNA form, the CDR3 reads TGCGCCAGCAGCTCCGTGCCCCCGGGACAGGGAATTTTGGCCACTGAAGCTTTCTTT. Its protein is CASSSVPPGQGILATEAFF.

The chain carries TRBV7-8 and TRBJ2-1; the match to TRBD2 covers 9 bases. This CDR3 region has 18 residues. Germline V gene lookup returns CDR1 SGHVS and CDR2 FQNEAQ. Germline trimming cut 8 bases from V and 8 bases from J; bases unmatched to any gene: 22. The CDR3 nucleotides read TGTGCCAGCTCCCCATCACTTACGGATAGCGGGAGTTTGGATGAGCAGTTCTTC. It is translated as CASSPSLTDSGSLDEQFF.

The V gene is TRBV5-4, the J gene TRBJ2-7; maybe TRBD2 (6 bases). The V and J ends lost 4 bases and 0 bases respectively, with 14 bases between them. The CDR3 totals 15 residues. Germline assignment: CDR1 SGHNT and CDR2 YYREEE (reference sequence). The CDR3 region has the DNA TGTGCCAGCAGCGTTGGGACTTTAAGCTCCTACGAGCAGTACTTC. Protein sequence: CASSVGTLSSYEQYF. Drawing the rest from reference TRBV5-4 and TRBJ2-7, the complete variable domain is ETGVTQSPTHLIKTRGQQVTLRCSSQSGHNTVSWYQQALGQGPQFIFQYYREEENGRGNFPPRFSGLQFPNYSSELNVNALELDDSALYLCASSVGTLSSYEQYFGPGTRLTVT.

The chain recombines TRBV20-1 with TRBJ2-7, with a weak D call TRBD2 (5 bases). There are 11 residues in the CDR3. Germline V lookup: CDR1 DFQATT, CDR2 SNEGSKA (reference sequence). DNA for the CDR3: TGCAGGGGTAGTTCCGGGGTAGCGCAGTACTTC. Protein sequence: CRGSSGVAQYF.

The chain links TRBV7-2 to TRBJ2-2; D is tentatively TRBD1 or TRBD2 (5 bases each). Germline values: CDR1 SGHTA, CDR2 FQGNSA. Trimming shortened V by 5 bases and J by 2 bases, and 12 bases separated the two germline ends. This CDR3 is built from 15 residues. CDR3 coding DNA: TGTGCCAGCAGCCGACCGGGACCAAACACCGGGGAGCTGTTTTTT. It encodes CASSRPGPNTGELFF. Complete variable domain (other parts from reference TRBV7-2 and TRBJ2-2): GAGVSQSPSNKVTEKGKDVELRCDPISGHTALYWYRQSLGQGLEFLIYFQGNSAPDKSGLPSDRFSAERTGGSVSTLTIQRTQQEDSAVYLCASSRPGPNTGELFFGEGSRLTVL.

The chain couples TRBV11-3 to TRBJ2-7; TRBD2 agrees at 7 bases. Germline assignment: CDR1 SGHNT and CDR2 YENEEA. The CDR3 spans 12 residues. V gave up 5 bases and J gave up 6 bases; unmatched junction bases: 4. CDR3 DNA: TGTGCCAGCAGCCCCCCTAGCGGCGAGCAGTACTTC. Translating gives CASSPPSGEQYF. Full variable domain (outside the CDR3, taken from reference TRBV11-3 and TRBJ2-7): EAGVVQSPRYKIIEKKQPVAFWCNPISGHNTLYWYLQNLGQGPELLIRYENEEAVDDSQLPKDRFSAERLKGVDSTLKIQPAELGDSAVYLCASSPPSGEQYFGPGTRLTVT.

CDR3 DNA sequence: TGTGCCAGCAGTCTAGCGGGAGGGATCTACGAGCAGTACTTC. This translates into CASSLAGGIYEQYF. This chain uses TRBV6-5 with TRBJ2-7, with 12 bases that match TRBD2. Trimming removed 5 bases from V and 3 bases from J; junction bases left unmatched: 2. Germline assignment: CDR1 MNHEY and CDR2 SVGAGI. This CDR3 comprises 14 residues.

This chain connects TRBV18 to TRBJ2-5; 7 positions agree with TRBD2. The J call is doubtful: the DNA matches TRBJ2-7 better. Per the germline V gene, CDR1 is KGHSH and CDR2 is LQKENI. The CDR3 consists of 16 residues. CDR3 loop: CASSPPAAGASYEQYF. The CDR3 nucleotides are TGTGCCAGCTCACCACCCGCGGCGGGAGCCTCCTACGAGCAGTACTTC.

This clone came up once. The chain carries TRBV30 and TRBJ1-2; 8 bases match TRBD1. The CDR3 sequence is 11 residues long. Unmatched junction bases numbered 4, after V lost 4 bases and J lost 9 bases. CDR1 is GTSNPN and CDR2 is SVGIG in the germline V gene (reference sequence). In DNA, the CDR3 is TGTGCCTGGAAACAGGGGGGTAGCTACACCTTC. Translating gives CAWKQGGSYTF.

V usage is TRBV30 and J usage is TRBJ2-7; possible D gene TRBD2, 5 bases. This CDR3 contains 13 residues. V lost 4 bases, J lost 0 bases, and 10 bases lay in between. Germline CDR1 reads GTSNPN; CDR2 reads SVGIG (reference sequence). In DNA form, the CDR3 reads TGTGCCTGGAATGACGGGAACTCCTACGAGCAGTACTTC. Its translation is CAWNDGNSYEQYF.

This rearrangement joins TRBV7-2 to TRBJ1-2; 7 positions match TRBD1. V gave up 3 bases and J gave up 5 bases; unmatched junction bases: 9. There are 15 residues in the CDR3. The germline V gene encodes CDR1 SGHTA and CDR2 FQGNSA. CDR3 in DNA: TGTGCCAGCAGCTTTCGAGCGACAGGGAGATATGGCTACACCTTC. It yields the protein CASSFRATGRYGYTF.

This clone was counted once. V usage is TRBV11-1 and J usage is TRBJ2-3, with 8 bases aligning to TRBD1. This CDR3 is 14 amino acids long. The germline gives CDR1 SGHAT, CDR2 FQDESV (reference sequence). V trimming: 5 bases; J trimming: 4 bases; junction bases outside the gene matches: 5. CDR3 in amino acids: CASSVRQGPDTQYF. CDR3 DNA sequence: TGTGCCAGCAGCGTACGACAGGGGCCAGATACGCAGTATTTT.

This chain uses TRBV7-9 with TRBJ1-1; D is possibly TRBD1 (5 bases). The germline gives CDR1 SEHNR, CDR2 FQNEAQ (reference sequence). V lost 5 bases and J 1 base, leaving 14 bases between the germline ends. The CDR3 totals 15 residues. In nucleotides, the CDR3 is TGTGCCAGCAGCGCGCCGGGACGGGCGAACACTGAAGCTTTCTTT. This sequence encodes CASSAPGRANTEAFF.